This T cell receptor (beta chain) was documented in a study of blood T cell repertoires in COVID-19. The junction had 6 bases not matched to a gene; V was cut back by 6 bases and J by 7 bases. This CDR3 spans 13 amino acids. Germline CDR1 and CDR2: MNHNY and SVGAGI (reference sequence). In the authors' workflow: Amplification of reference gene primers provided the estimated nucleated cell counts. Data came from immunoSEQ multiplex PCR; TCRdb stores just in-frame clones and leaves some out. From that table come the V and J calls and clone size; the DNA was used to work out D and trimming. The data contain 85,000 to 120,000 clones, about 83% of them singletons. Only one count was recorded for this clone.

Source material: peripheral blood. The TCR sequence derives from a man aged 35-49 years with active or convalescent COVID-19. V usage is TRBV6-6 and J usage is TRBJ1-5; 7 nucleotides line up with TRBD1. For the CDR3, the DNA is TGTGCCAGCAGCGGGACAGCGTGGCAGCCCCAGCATTTT. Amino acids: CASSGTAWQPQHF.